The 21 T cell receptor beta chains reported below all come from one sample, sequenced in a study of CD8 T cells in Susac syndrome. The RNA input was about 0.5 to 1 ug, and it was reverse transcribed with random hexamers. TCRdb reprocessed the immunoSEQ multiplex PCR reads with MiXCR, giving one entry per CDR3 protein. The sample lists 250,000 to 300,000 distinct CDR3 sequences, about 85% occurring once. The sample comprised CD8+ T cells from PBMCs. The receptors stem from a human donor with multiple sclerosis.

The rearrangement joins TRBV6-1 to TRBJ1-6, with D hard to call. Trimming took 1 base from V and 0 from J, leaving 7 bases between them. The CDR3 has 16 amino acids. Germline loops: CDR1 MNHNS, CDR2 SASEGT. The CDR3 region is CASSEGRSSYNSPLHF. CDR3 nucleotides: TGTGCCAGCAGTGAAGGACGGAGCTCCTATAATTCACCCCTCCACTTT.

J is TRBJ1-3 and V is TRBV28, with TRBD1 matching over 7 bases. CDR1 MDHEN and CDR2 SYDVKM come from the germline V gene. V lost 8 bases, J lost 4 bases, and 23 bases stayed unmatched. The CDR3 length is 19 residues. As DNA, the CDR3 is TGTGCCAGCCTACCTGGGACAGTTTGGCAGCAATCTTCGGGAAACACCATATATTTT. Encoded protein: CASLPGTVWQQSSGNTIYF.

As for this clonotype: At one end, the junction sequence differs from germline, possibly due to a read error. This chain uses TRBV20-1 with TRBJ1-2, with a possible D match to TRBD1 (6 bases). The CDR3 has 12 residues. Per the germline V gene, CDR1 is DFQATT and CDR2 is SNEGSKA (reference sequence). CDR3 DNA sequence: TGCAGTGCTAGAGGGGGTACACCAGGGACAATCTTC. Translated: CSARGGTPGTIF.

The chain employs TRBV6-6 and TRBJ2-2, with a weak D call TRBD2 (5 bases). Germline lookup yields CDR1 MNHNY and CDR2 SVGAGI (reference sequence). This CDR3 is built from 14 residues. V dropped 4 bases and J dropped 4 bases, with 10 bases sitting between them. The CDR3 DNA reads TGTGCCAGCAGTTGGGTAGCGAGCACCGGGGAGCTGTTTTTT. Encoded protein: CASSWVASTGELFF.

The V and J genes are TRBV4-1 and TRBJ2-1; 12 nucleotides align to TRBD2. Germline V gives CDR1 MGHRA, CDR2 YSYEKL. The CDR3 spans 14 residues. Trimming removed 2 bases from V and 8 bases from J; junction bases left unmatched: 1. As DNA, the CDR3 is TGCGCCAGCAGCCAACTAGCGGGAGGGGATGAGCAGTTCTTC. It yields the protein CASSQLAGGDEQFF.

This chain uses TRBV20-1 with TRBJ1-1; D is possibly TRBD1 (5 bases). Germline CDR1 and CDR2: DFQATT and SNEGSKA (reference sequence). V shed 3 bases and J shed 1 base, with 12 bases lying between them. The CDR3 is 14 residues long. In nucleotides, the CDR3 is TGCAGTGCTAGGGTTTGGGGGGGGAACACTGAAGCTTTCTTT. This sequence encodes CSARVWGGNTEAFF.

The chain links TRBV19 to TRBJ2-2; D unresolved. The germline gives CDR1 LNHDA, CDR2 SQIVND (reference sequence). The CDR3 is made up of 14 amino acids. Trimming removed 1 base at V and 7 bases at J, with 10 bases between. The CDR3 DNA reads as TGTGCCAGTAGTATAGTGTCAGGAAGCGGGGAGCTGTTTTTT. It yields the protein CASSIVSGSGELFF.

This chain links TRBV9 with TRBJ1-3; D perhaps matches TRBD1 (5 bases). Per the germline V gene, CDR1 is SGDLS and CDR2 is YYNGEE. The V end lost 3 bases, the J end lost 0 bases, and 10 bases lay between the germline ends. The CDR3 is made up of 15 amino acids. The CDR3 nucleotides read TGTGCCAGCAGCGAGGACACCTTCTCTGGAAACACCATATATTTT. Translation gives CASSEDTFSGNTIYF.

The V and J genes are TRBV6-1 and TRBJ1-1, with unresolved D. The CDR3 totals 14 residues. Germline V gives CDR1 MNHNS, CDR2 SASEGT. V gave up 5 bases and J gave up 1 base, with 11 bases separating them. This CDR3 reads CASSRLRGNTEAFF. In DNA, the CDR3 is TGTGCCAGCAGTCGTCTCCGGGGGAACACTGAAGCTTTCTTT.

The chain links TRBV29-1 to TRBJ2-7, with D possibly being TRBD2 (6 bases). The CDR3 contains 12 residues. V dropped 6 bases and J dropped 5 bases, with 14 bases sitting between them. The germline CDR1 and CDR2 sequences are SQVTM and ANQGSEA. CDR3 nucleotides: TGCAGCGTGATGCGGGATAGGAACGAGCAGTACTTC. It yields the protein CSVMRDRNEQYF.

This sequence joins TRBV27 and TRBJ2-1, with 8 nucleotides matching TRBD2. V trimming: 5 bases; J trimming: 2 bases; junction bases outside the gene matches: 2. The CDR3 has 14 residues. Germline loops: CDR1 MNHEY, CDR2 SMNVEV (reference sequence). The CDR3 sequence: CASSKLAAYNEQFF. DNA for the CDR3: TGTGCCAGCAGTAAACTAGCGGCCTACAATGAGCAGTTCTTC.

The rearrangement links TRBV5-4 to TRBJ1-2; D is perhaps TRBD1 (6 bases). With 4 bases removed from V and 8 bases from J, the gap between germline ends came to 15 bases. Germline V CDR1 and CDR2: SGHNT, YYREEE (reference sequence). The CDR3 contains 13 residues. CDR3 residues: CASSPQGAGGYTF. In nucleotides, the CDR3 is TGTGCCAGCAGCCCACAGGGTGCAGGGGGCTACACCTTC. Together with reference TRBV5-4 and TRBJ1-2, the CDR3 gives the full variable domain: ETGVTQSPTHLIKTRGQQVTLRCSSQSGHNTVSWYQQALGQGPQFIFQYYREEENGRGNFPPRFSGLQFPNYSSELNVNALELDDSALYLCASSPQGAGGYTFGSGTRLTVV.

The CDR3 DNA is TGTGCCACCAGCAGTCCGGGGACGACCAAAAACATTCAGTACTTC. This gives the protein CATSSPGTTKNIQYF. The chain combines TRBV15 with TRBJ2-4; D may correspond to TRBD1 or TRBD2 (5 bases each). V lost 3 bases and J lost 2, with 11 bases in between. CDR1 and CDR2 from the germline V gene are LNHNV and YYDKDF (reference sequence). The CDR3 runs to 15 residues.

This chain uses TRBV4-1 with TRBJ2-2; TRBD2 agrees at 9 bases. This CDR3 is 18 amino acids long. Germline V gene lookup returns CDR1 MGHRA and CDR2 YSYEKL. V shed 4 bases, J shed 3 bases, and the junction held 12 bases outside the gene matches. The CDR3 region has the DNA TGCGCCAGCAGCCTAGCGGGAGTTGGCTTGGGGTACACCGGGGAGCTGTTTTTT. It yields the protein CASSLAGVGLGYTGELFF.

V gene TRBV11-2 combines with J gene TRBJ2-5; D may be TRBD1 (6 bases). V was clipped by 8 bases and J by 9 bases, with 16 bases between them. The CDR3 is made up of 12 amino acids. Germline loops: CDR1 SGHAT, CDR2 FQNNGV. The CDR3 DNA sequence: TGTGCCAGCGGTAGTGGGACACGGCCCCAGTACTTC. It yields the protein CASGSGTRPQYF. The variable domain in full, with the rest retrieved from reference TRBV11-2 and TRBJ2-5, is EAGVAQSPRYKIIEKRQSVAFWCNPISGHATLYWYQQILGQGPKLLIQFQNNGVVDDSQLPKDRFSAERLKGVDSTLKIQPAKLEDSAVYLCASGSGTRPQYFGPGTRLLVL.

This clonotype occurred once. The V call is TRBV30, the J call TRBJ2-7, with TRBD2 matching 7 bases. CDR1 and CDR2 (germline): GTSNPN, SVGIG (reference sequence). V trimming: 3 bases; J trimming: 3 bases; junction bases outside the gene matches: 11. The CDR3 has 15 residues. CDR3 DNA sequence: TGTGCCTGGAGAGTGTCACTAGCGCGCGTCTACGAGCAGTACTTC. It is translated as CAWRVSLARVYEQYF.

Only a few counts were recorded for this clonotype. J is TRBJ2-5 and V is TRBV7-9; the D gene is possibly TRBD1 (6 bases). The V end lost 3 bases, the J end lost 2 bases, and 13 bases lay between the germline ends. Germline V CDR1 and CDR2: SEHNR, FQNEAQ (reference sequence). There are 15 residues in the CDR3. CDR3 DNA: TGTGCCAGCAGCTTTAGAGACAGGCTACAAGAGACCCAGTACTTC. Its protein product is CASSFRDRLQETQYF.

The chain is built from TRBV27 and TRBJ2-6; no clear D. Trimming took 8 bases from V and 1 from J, leaving 0 bases between them. The germline V gene has CDR1 MNHEY and CDR2 SMNVEV (reference sequence). The CDR3 has 11 amino acids. CDR3 DNA: TGTGCCAGCTCTGGGGCCAACGTCCTGACTTTC. The encoded protein is CASSGANVLTF.

In this sample, this clonotype turned up once. The chain's CDR3 is CASSLVPEGTEAFF. As DNA, the CDR3 is TGTGCCAGCAGCTTAGTCCCCGAAGGCACTGAAGCTTTCTTT. The chain carries TRBV7-9 and TRBJ1-1; D gene uncertain. Germline-derived CDR1 and CDR2 are SEHNR and FQNEAQ (reference sequence). The CDR3 has 14 residues. The ends were cut back, 1 base at V and 4 bases at J, with 10 bases in the middle.

CDR3: CASRLLGGGGQETQYF. CDR3 nucleotides: TGTGCCAGCAGGCTCCTGGGTGGGGGCGGTCAAGAGACCCAGTACTTC. The V and J genes are TRBV27 and TRBJ2-5, with a weak D call TRBD1 (6 bases). CDR1 MNHEY and CDR2 SMNVEV come from the germline V gene (reference sequence). The CDR3 consists of 16 residues. The ends were cut back, 6 bases at V and 2 bases at J, with 19 bases in the middle.

The chain joins TRBV30 to TRBJ2-7; maybe TRBD2 (6 bases). The CDR3 is 14 amino acids. V lost 3 bases to trimming and J lost 0 bases, with 12 bases between them. Germline lookup yields CDR1 GTSNPN and CDR2 SVGIG (reference sequence). CDR3 sequence reads: CAWRGGESSYEQYF. The CDR3 nucleotides are TGTGCCTGGAGAGGCGGGGAAAGCTCCTACGAGCAGTACTTC.